This T cell receptor beta chain was captured in a study of regulatory T cells in long-lasting Graves disease. Overall study: With positive TSH receptor antibodies and over 5 years of antithyroid drugs, Graves' disease was considered persistent. Findings and limits, study-wide: Under persistent disease, TRBV28, TRBJ1-2 and TRBJ2-5 were used preferentially. Persistent Graves' disease cases displayed lower TCR diversity than newly diagnosed ones.

To note about this clonotype: What it recognizes is unknown.

The sample's time point: persistent/refractory GD, antithyroid drugs over 5 years with positive TRAb. Extracted PBMC RNA gave rise to the TCR library. CDR3 regions were amplified by Arm-PCR using iRepertoire HTBI primers to build TCR beta libraries. Authors' analysis steps: Identification across samples found more than 55 TRBV and approximately 15 TRBJ segments. TCRdb recomputed calls from the multiplex PCR reads with MiXCR, one row per CDR3 protein. TCRdb's processing, not the authors', yielded these V and J calls. The sample includes about 290,000 distinct CDR3 sequences, 22% of them seen just once. CDR1 and CDR2 (germline): GTSNPN, SVGIG (reference sequence). V shed 0 bases and J shed 5 bases, with 17 bases lying between them. CDR3 length: 15 amino acids.

V and J are TRBV30 and TRBJ2-7; D possibly corresponds to TRBD2 (5 bases). The source of this sequence is a female donor with Graves disease. The sequencing used peripheral blood mononuclear cells (PBMCs), collected when the disease was refractory, from a patient treated with antithyroid drugs. The CDR3 coding sequence is TGTGCCTGGAGTGTTGCGATCGGGATTTTAGACGAGCAGTACTTC. It translates to CAWSVAIGILDEQYF.